This T cell receptor (beta chain) was sequenced during a study of blood T cell repertoires in COVID-19. This CDR3 is built from 17 residues. With 5 bases clipped from V and 0 bases from J, the junction kept 10 bases outside the gene matches. The germline CDR1 and CDR2 sequences are MNHNY and SVGAGI (reference sequence). The method was immunoSEQ multiplex PCR; TCRdb's version includes in-frame clones alone and lacks a portion of them. The data show about 230,000 clones, roughly 88% seen once. Sequenced: peripheral blood. The gene calls are TRBV6-6 and TRBJ1-5; TRBD1 agrees at 7 bases. This sequence was found in a woman aged 40 to 50 who had recovered from COVID-19. The CDR3 region is CASSRLNRGYSNQPQHF. In nucleotides, the CDR3 is TGTGCCAGCAGTCGACTCAACAGGGGCTATAGCAATCAGCCCCAGCATTTT.